Below, 22 T cell receptor beta chains from the same sample are listed, as sequenced in a study of T cell repertoires in cytomegalovirus infection. TCRdb re-called the reads through MiXCR, storing one row per CDR3 protein. The sample gives under 200,000 distinct CDR3 sequences, 8.5% to 10% of which show up once; about 4.6% is in the top ten. Sequencing was done on a sample of PBMCs. The receptors were sampled from a human donor in good health (CMV status not recorded). Some clones in this sample may be carry-over from other donors' samples.

Only a few counts were recorded for this clonotype. This rearrangement joins TRBV28 to TRBJ2-5; 7 bases agree with TRBD2. The V segment lost 0 bases and the J segment 5 bases; nucleotides outside the gene matches: 18. Germline V lookup: CDR1 MDHEN, CDR2 SYDVKM. This CDR3 is built from 19 residues. CDR3 amino acids: CASSLWGGDRDSNSETQYF. The CDR3 bases are TGTGCCAGCAGTTTATGGGGGGGGGACCGGGACTCCAATTCGGAGACCCAGTACTTC.

This clonotype was observed many times. The V call is TRBV6-2 or TRBV6-3, the J call TRBJ1-4; weak D call: TRBD1 (5 bases). This CDR3 has 15 residues. Germline CDR1 MNHEY, CDR2 SVGEGT. V lost 4 bases, J lost 0 bases, and 9 bases lay in between. CDR3 sequence (DNA): TGTGCCAGCAGTTCCGACAGAGCAACTAATGAAAAACTGTTTTTT. Its translation: CASSSDRATNEKLFF.

The chain has TRBV6-1 and TRBJ1-4; D possibly corresponds to TRBD1 (5 bases). Germline-derived CDR1 and CDR2 are MNHNS and SASEGT. The length of the CDR3 is 14 residues. V was pared by 7 bases and J by 5 bases, with 14 bases between. The CDR3 loop reads CASNAGRGNEKLFF. The CDR3 bases are TGTGCCAGCAACGCGGGAAGGGGCAATGAAAAACTGTTTTTT.

This sequence joins TRBV6-2 or TRBV6-3 and TRBJ1-1; no firm D call. This CDR3 contains 15 residues. Germline values: CDR1 MNHEY, CDR2 SVGEGT. V lost 2 bases to trimming and J lost 1 base, with 11 bases between them. The DNA for the CDR3 is TGTGCCAGCAGTTACAGGAGGACTGCGAACACTGAAGCTTTCTTT. It encodes CASSYRRTANTEAFF.

This clonotype was observed many times. This chain joins TRBV6-2 or TRBV6-3 and TRBJ2-7; TRBD2 matches 8 bases. Germline trimming cut 5 bases from V and 0 bases from J; bases unmatched to any gene: 3. CDR1 and CDR2 (germline): MNHEY, SVGEGT. There are 14 residues in the CDR3. The CDR3 region is CASSTGTSSYEQYF. The CDR3 DNA sequence: TGTGCCAGCAGTACCGGGACTAGCTCCTACGAGCAGTACTTC.

A word on this clonotype: A read error is likely, as this CDR3 ends without the conserved phenylalanine or tryptophan. The chain has TRBV14 and TRBJ1-1; TRBD1 is a possible D gene (6 bases). This CDR3 is 14 amino acids long. Germline CDR1 SGHDN, CDR2 FVKESK. V was trimmed by 3 bases and J by 7 bases, leaving 15 bases between them. The CDR3 DNA is TGTGCCAGCAGCCAGGCTTCTGACAGGATTGAAGCTTTCTTA. Its protein is CASSQASDRIEAFL.

The chain uses TRBV29-1 and TRBJ1-3, with a tentative D call TRBD1 (6 bases). The CDR3 runs 14 residues. Germline V CDR1 and CDR2: SQVTM, ANQGSEA. V was trimmed by 3 bases and J by 0 bases, leaving 9 bases between them. CDR3 amino acids: CSVDKGGSGNTIYF. The DNA of the CDR3 is TGCAGCGTTGACAAGGGGGGCTCTGGAAACACCATATATTTT.

This clonotype was counted ten times or more. The rearrangement links TRBV5-4 to TRBJ2-1, with TRBD2 matching over 13 bases. Germline CDR1 reads SGHNT; CDR2 reads YYREEE (reference sequence). Germline trimming cut 1 base from V and 5 bases from J; bases unmatched to any gene: 9. This CDR3 region has 18 residues. The CDR3 DNA reads TGTGCCAGCAGCTTGTCTCGGACTAGCGGGGGTCAGAACAATGAGCAGTTCTTC. This gives the protein CASSLSRTSGGQNNEQFF.

The chain uses TRBV2 and TRBJ1-6; TRBD1 is a possible D gene (5 bases). Germline V gene data show CDR1 as SNHLY and CDR2 as FYNNEI. The V end was cut by 2 bases, the J end by 7 bases, with 12 bases between. CDR3 size: 15 residues. The CDR3 region is CASSELGQGNSPLHF. CDR3 DNA sequence: TGTGCCAGCAGTGAACTTGGGCAGGGAAATTCACCCCTCCACTTT.

Ten or more counts support this clonotype. Here the CDR3 reads CASSRGTVQNEKLFF. The CDR3 nucleotides are TGTGCCAGCAGCCGTGGGACGGTCCAAAATGAAAAACTGTTTTTT. J is TRBJ1-4 and V is TRBV7-2; D may be TRBD1 (5 bases). CDR1 SGHTA and CDR2 FQGNSA come from the germline V gene. Between the trimmed V and J ends, which lost 5 bases and 5 bases, there was a span of 15 bases. This CDR3 is 15 amino acids long.

This clonotype was recorded at least ten times. The chain links TRBV6-1 to TRBJ1-1; D remains ambiguous. The germline V gene has CDR1 MNHNS and CDR2 SASEGT. This CDR3 has 14 residues. Trimming removed 8 bases at V and 3 bases at J, with 16 bases between. The CDR3, as DNA: TGTGCCAGCTTTGGGCCCAGAAAGCACACTGAAGCTTTCTTT. The encoded protein is CASFGPRKHTEAFF.

The rearrangement links TRBV28 to TRBJ1-2; D is unresolved. V lost 10 bases, J lost 2 bases, and 17 bases lay in between. CDR3 length: 14 residues. Germline assignment: CDR1 MDHEN and CDR2 SYDVKM. The CDR3 spells CATLFWGGNYGYTF. CDR3 in DNA: TGTGCCACCCTCTTTTGGGGAGGAAACTATGGCTACACCTTC.

There are many counts of this clonotype. V is TRBV6-2 or TRBV6-3 and J is TRBJ1-1; weak D call: TRBD1 (5 bases). The V and J ends lost 6 bases and 7 bases respectively, with 9 bases between them. The germline V gene encodes CDR1 MNHEY and CDR2 SVGEGT. The CDR3 spans 11 residues. The DNA of the CDR3 is TGTGCCAGCAGCCAGGGACTTGAAGCTTTCTTT. Amino acid sequence: CASSQGLEAFF.

This clonotype was found many times. The genes are TRBV7-2 and TRBJ1-4, with a tentative D call TRBD1 (6 bases). The CDR3 is made up of 16 amino acids. Trimming left V 6 bases short and J 4 bases short, with 18 bases between. Germline V gene sequence: CDR1 SGHTA, CDR2 FQGNSA. CDR3 DNA: TGTGCCAGCAGGGGATCAACGGGGGCAGTTAATGAAAAACTGTTTTTT. This codes for CASRGSTGAVNEKLFF. Full variable domain (remainder filled in from reference TRBV7-2 and TRBJ1-4): GAGVSQSPSNKVTEKGKDVELRCDPISGHTALYWYRQSLGQGLEFLIYFQGNSAPDKSGLPSDRFSAERTGGSVSTLTIQRTQQEDSAVYLCASRGSTGAVNEKLFFGSGTQLSVL.

This clonotype was counted between two and nine times. The genes are TRBV28 and TRBJ1-1; 8 nucleotides line up with TRBD1. CDR3 length equals 14 residues. The germline gives CDR1 MDHEN, CDR2 SYDVKM. V lost 4 bases to trimming and J lost 6 bases; unmatched junction nucleotides: 7. DNA of the CDR3: TGTGCCAGCAGTTGGTTAACAGGGGGTTCTGAAGCTTTCTTT. Amino acids: CASSWLTGGSEAFF.

This clonotype appeared many times. The chain has TRBV15 and TRBJ1-2, with 7 positions matching TRBD1. V shed 4 bases, J shed 0 bases, and the junction held 2 bases outside the gene matches. Germline V gene data show CDR1 as LNHNV and CDR2 as YYDKDF (reference sequence). The CDR3 covers 14 residues. The chain's CDR3 is CATSKDRANYGYTF. The CDR3 coding sequence is TGTGCCACCAGCAAAGACAGGGCTAACTATGGCTACACCTTC.

This clonotype was seen many times. This chain joins TRBV19 and TRBJ1-1; D ambiguous. The V gene lost 1 base and the J gene lost 1 base, with 4 bases spanning the gap. CDR3 length equals 13 residues. In germline, CDR1 is LNHDA, CDR2 SQIVND (reference sequence). The CDR3 spells CASSIARNTEAFF. The CDR3 DNA reads TGTGCCAGTAGTATAGCCCGGAACACTGAAGCTTTCTTT.

This clonotype was found a few times. V gene TRBV25-1 combines with J gene TRBJ2-1; D is ambiguous. The germline gives CDR1 MGHDK, CDR2 SYGVNS. V lost 7 bases to trimming and J lost 4 bases, with 14 bases between them. This CDR3 has 14 residues. In nucleotides, the CDR3 is TGTGCCAGCACTCCCACCTGGGCTTACAATGAGCAGTTCTTC. It is translated as CASTPTWAYNEQFF.

This clonotype was recorded many times. This rearrangement joins TRBV19 to TRBJ1-2, with D possibly matching TRBD1 (5 bases). The CDR3 has 14 residues. Germline CDR1 reads LNHDA; CDR2 reads SQIVND (reference sequence). V was clipped by 3 bases and J by 2 bases, with 10 bases between them. CDR3 residues: CASSMGDLNYGYTF. In DNA, the CDR3 is TGTGCCAGTAGTATGGGGGACCTAAACTATGGCTACACCTTC.

This clonotype was recorded at least ten times. This chain links TRBV29-1 with TRBJ1-4, with 7 positions matching TRBD1. This CDR3 is built from 13 residues. Per the germline V gene, CDR1 is SQVTM and CDR2 is ANQGSEA. The trim removed 8 bases at V and 4 bases at J, leaving 7 bases unmatched. This CDR3 reads CSTKQGSNEKLFF. In nucleotides, the CDR3 is TGCAGCACAAAACAGGGGAGTAATGAAAAACTGTTTTTT.

This sequence joins TRBV20-1 and TRBJ2-7; 10 nucleotides line up with TRBD2. There are 15 residues in the CDR3. V shed 1 base, J shed 6 bases, and the junction held 9 bases outside the gene matches. From germline, CDR1 is DFQATT and CDR2 SNEGSKA (reference sequence). CDR3 amino acids: CSARGGGLAAFEQYF. The CDR3 DNA is TGCAGTGCTAGAGGAGGAGGACTAGCGGCGTTCGAGCAGTACTTC.

This clonotype was recorded at least ten times. The chain recombines TRBV28 with TRBJ2-1; 11 nucleotides align to TRBD2. The CDR3 is made up of 16 amino acids. V trimming: 3 bases; J trimming: 4 bases; junction bases outside the gene matches: 5. The germline V gene has CDR1 MDHEN and CDR2 SYDVKM. CDR3 coding DNA: TGTGCCAGCAGTTTTAGCGGGAGGGGGGTGTACAATGAGCAGTTCTTC. Amino acids: CASSFSGRGVYNEQFF.